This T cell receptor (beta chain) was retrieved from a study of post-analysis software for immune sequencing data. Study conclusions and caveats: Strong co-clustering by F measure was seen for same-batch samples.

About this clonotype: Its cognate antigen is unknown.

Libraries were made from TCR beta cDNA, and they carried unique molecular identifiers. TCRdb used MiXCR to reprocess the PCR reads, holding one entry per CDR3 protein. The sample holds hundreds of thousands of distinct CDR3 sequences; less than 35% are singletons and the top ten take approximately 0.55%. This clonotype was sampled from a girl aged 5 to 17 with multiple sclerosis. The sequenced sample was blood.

The CDR3 nucleotides are TGCAGTGCCTGGGAAGCCCCTCCTTCCACGTTCTTC. Translated, it gives CSAWEAPPSTFF. The V and J genes are TRBV20-1 and TRBJ2-1; D is ambiguous. Trimming removed 6 bases at V and 15 bases at J, with 21 bases between. The CDR3 extends over 12 amino acids. Germline V gene lookup returns CDR1 DFQATT and CDR2 SNEGSKA (reference sequence).